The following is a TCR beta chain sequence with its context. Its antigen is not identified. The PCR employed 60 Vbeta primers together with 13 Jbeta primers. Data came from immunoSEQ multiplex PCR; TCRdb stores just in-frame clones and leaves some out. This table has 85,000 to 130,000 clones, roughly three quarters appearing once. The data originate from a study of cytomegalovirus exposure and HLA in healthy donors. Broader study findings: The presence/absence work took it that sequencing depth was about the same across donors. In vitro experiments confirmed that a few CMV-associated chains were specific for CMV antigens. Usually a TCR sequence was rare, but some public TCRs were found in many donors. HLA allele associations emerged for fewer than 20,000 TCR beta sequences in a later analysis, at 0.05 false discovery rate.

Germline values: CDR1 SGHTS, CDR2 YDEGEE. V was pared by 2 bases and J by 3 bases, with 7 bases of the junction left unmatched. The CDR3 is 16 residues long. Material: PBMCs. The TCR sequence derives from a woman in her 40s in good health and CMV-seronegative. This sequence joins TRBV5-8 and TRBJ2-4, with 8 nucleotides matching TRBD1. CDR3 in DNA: TGTGCCAGCAGCTTCCCACAGGGGGTCTACAAAAACATTCAGTACTTC. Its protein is CASSFPQGVYKNIQYF.